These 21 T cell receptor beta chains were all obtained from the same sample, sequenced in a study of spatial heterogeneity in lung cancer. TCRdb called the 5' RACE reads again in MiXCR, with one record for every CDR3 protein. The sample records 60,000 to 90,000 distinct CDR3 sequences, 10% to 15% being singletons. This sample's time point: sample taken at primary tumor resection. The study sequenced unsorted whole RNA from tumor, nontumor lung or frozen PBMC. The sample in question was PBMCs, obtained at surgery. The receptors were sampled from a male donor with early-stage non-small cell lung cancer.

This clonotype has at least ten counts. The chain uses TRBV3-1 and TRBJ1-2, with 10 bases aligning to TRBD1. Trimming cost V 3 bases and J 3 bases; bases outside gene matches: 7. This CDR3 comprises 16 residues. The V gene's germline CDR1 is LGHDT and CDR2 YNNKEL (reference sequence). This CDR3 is CASSHSEGTGDYGYTF. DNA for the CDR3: TGTGCCAGCAGCCACTCCGAGGGGACAGGGGACTATGGCTACACCTTC.

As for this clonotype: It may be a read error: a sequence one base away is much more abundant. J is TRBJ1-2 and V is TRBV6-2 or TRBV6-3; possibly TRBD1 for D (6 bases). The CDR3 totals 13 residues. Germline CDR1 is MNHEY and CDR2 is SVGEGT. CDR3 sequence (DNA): TGTGTCAGCAGTTTCCAACAGGGAGGAGGCTACACCTTC. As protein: CVSSFQQGGGYTF.

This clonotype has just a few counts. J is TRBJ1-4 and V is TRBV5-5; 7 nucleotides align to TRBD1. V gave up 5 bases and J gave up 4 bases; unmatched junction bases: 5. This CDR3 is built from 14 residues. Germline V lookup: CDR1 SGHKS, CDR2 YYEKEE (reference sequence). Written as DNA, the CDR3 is TGTGCCAGCAGGCCTACAGGGGTTAATGAAAAACTGTTTTTT. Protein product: CASRPTGVNEKLFF.

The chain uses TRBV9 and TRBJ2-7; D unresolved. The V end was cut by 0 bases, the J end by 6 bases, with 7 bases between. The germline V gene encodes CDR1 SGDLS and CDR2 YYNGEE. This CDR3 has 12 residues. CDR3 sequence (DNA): TGTGCCAGCAGCGTAGGATTCTCCGAGCAGTACTTC. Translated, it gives CASSVGFSEQYF.

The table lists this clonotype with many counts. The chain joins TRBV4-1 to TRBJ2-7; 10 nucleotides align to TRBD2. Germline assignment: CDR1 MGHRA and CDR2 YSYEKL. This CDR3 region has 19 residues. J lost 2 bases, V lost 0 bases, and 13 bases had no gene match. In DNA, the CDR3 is TGCGCCAGCAGCCAAGATGGACTAGCGGTCCTGGGCAGGCCCTACGAGCAGTACTTC. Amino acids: CASSQDGLAVLGRPYEQYF.

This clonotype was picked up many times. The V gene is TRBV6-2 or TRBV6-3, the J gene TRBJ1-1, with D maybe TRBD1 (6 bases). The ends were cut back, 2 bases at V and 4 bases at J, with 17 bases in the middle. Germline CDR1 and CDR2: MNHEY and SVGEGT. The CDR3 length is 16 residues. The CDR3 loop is CASSYPTGGAGTEAFF. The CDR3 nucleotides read TGTGCCAGCAGTTACCCGACAGGAGGAGCGGGCACTGAAGCTTTCTTT.

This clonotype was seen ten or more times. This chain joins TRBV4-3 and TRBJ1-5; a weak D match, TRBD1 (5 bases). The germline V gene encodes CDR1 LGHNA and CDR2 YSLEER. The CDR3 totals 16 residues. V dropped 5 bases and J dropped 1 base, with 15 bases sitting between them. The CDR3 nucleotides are TGCGCCAGCAGCAAACATTTAGGGGACAGCAATCAGCCCCAGCATTTT. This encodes CASSKHLGDSNQPQHF.

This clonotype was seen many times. CDR3 sequence reads: CASTRSPGYGYTF. CDR3 nucleotide sequence: TGTGCCAGCACCCGCTCCCCAGGCTATGGCTACACCTTC. The rearrangement joins TRBV16 to TRBJ1-2; D remains unclear. The CDR3 length is 13 residues. Trimming took 7 bases from V and 4 from J, leaving 13 bases between them. Germline V lookup: CDR1 KGHSY, CDR2 FQNENV.

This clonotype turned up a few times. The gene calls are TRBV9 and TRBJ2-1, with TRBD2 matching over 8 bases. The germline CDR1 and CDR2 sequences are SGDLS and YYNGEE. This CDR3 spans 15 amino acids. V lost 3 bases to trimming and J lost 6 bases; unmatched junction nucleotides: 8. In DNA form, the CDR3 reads TGTGCCAGCAGCGCAACAAGGACTAGCAGCAATGAGCAGTTCTTC. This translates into CASSATRTSSNEQFF.

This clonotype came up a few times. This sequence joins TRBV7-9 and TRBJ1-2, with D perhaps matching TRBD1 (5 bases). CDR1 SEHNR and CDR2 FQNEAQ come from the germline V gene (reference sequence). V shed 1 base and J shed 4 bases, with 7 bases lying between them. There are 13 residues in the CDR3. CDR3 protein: CASSLGGSYGYTF. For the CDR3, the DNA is TGTGCCAGCAGCTTAGGGGGGTCCTATGGCTACACCTTC.

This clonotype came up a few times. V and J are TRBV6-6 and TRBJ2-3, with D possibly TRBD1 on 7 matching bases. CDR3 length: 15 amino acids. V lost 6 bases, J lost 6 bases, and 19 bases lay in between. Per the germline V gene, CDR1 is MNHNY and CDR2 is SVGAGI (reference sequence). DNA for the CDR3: TGTGCCAGCAGAGGAACTGGAGGGGGCGTGGATACGCAGTATTTT. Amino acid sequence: CASRGTGGGVDTQYF.

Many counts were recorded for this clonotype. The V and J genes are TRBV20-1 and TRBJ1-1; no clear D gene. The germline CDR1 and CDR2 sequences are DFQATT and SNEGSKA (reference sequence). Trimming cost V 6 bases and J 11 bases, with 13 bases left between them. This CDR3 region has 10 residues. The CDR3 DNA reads TGCAGTGCCCTCTCCCGTCTGGCTTTCTTT. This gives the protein CSALSRLAFF.

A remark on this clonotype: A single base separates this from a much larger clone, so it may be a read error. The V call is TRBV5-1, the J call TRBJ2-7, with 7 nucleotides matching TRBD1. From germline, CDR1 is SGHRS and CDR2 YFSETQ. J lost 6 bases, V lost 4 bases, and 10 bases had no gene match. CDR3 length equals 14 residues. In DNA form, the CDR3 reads TGCGCCAGCAGCCCTTTCGACAGGGTCTCCGAGCAGTACTTC. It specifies CASSPFDRVSEQYF.

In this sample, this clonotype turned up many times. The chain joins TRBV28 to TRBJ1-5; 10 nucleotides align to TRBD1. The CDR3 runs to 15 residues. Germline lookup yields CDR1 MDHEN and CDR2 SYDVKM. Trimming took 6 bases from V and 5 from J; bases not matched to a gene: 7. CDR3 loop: CASSHGTGDDQPQHF. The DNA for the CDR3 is TGTGCCAGCAGCCACGGGACAGGGGACGATCAGCCCCAGCATTTT. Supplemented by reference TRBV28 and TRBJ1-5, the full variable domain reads DVKVTQSSRYLVKRTGEKVFLECVQDMDHENMFWYRQDPGLGLRLIYFSYDVKMKEKGDIPEGYSVSREKKERFSLILESASTNQTSMYLCASSHGTGDDQPQHFGDGTRLSIL.

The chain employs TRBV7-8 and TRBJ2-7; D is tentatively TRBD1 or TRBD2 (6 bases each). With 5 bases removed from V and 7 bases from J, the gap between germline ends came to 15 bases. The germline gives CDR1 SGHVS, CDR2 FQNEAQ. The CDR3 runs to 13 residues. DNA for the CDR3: TGTGCCAGCAGCCATTCCGGGGGCCCAGAGCAGTACTTC. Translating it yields CASSHSGGPEQYF. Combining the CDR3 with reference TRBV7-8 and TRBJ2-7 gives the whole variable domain GAGVSQSPRYKVAKRGQDVALRCDPISGHVSLFWYQQALGQGPEFLTYFQNEAQLDKSGLPSDRFFAERPEGSVSTLKIQRTQQEDSAVYLCASSHSGGPEQYFGPGTRLTVT.

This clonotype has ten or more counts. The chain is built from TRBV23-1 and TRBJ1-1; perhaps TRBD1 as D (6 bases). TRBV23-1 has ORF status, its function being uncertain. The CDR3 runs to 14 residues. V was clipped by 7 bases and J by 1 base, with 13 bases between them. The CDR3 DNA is TGCGCCAGCACACAGGGTAGGACGAACACTGAAGCTTTCTTT. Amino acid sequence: CASTQGRTNTEAFF.

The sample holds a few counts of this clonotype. The DNA for the CDR3 is TGCAGTGCTAGAGATGTACTAGCGTACTCCTACGAGCAGTACTTC. Translated, it gives CSARDVLAYSYEQYF. The gene calls are TRBV20-1 and TRBJ2-7; 7 bases match TRBD2. CDR3 size: 15 residues. With 0 bases clipped from V and 0 bases from J, the junction kept 5 bases outside the gene matches. Germline assignment: CDR1 DFQATT and CDR2 SNEGSKA (reference sequence).

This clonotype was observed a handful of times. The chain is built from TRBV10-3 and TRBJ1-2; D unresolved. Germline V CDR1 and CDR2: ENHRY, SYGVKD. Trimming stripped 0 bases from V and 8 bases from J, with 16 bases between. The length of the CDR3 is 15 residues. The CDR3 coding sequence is TGTGCCATCAGTGAGTCGACTCAAACGGCTTGGGGCTACACCTTC. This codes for CAISESTQTAWGYTF.

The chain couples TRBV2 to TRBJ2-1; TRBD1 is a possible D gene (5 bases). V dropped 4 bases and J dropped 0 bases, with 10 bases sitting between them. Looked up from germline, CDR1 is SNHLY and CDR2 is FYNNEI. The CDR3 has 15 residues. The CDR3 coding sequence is TGTGCCAGCAGTGTGGGGCACCTCTCCTACAATGAGCAGTTCTTC. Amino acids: CASSVGHLSYNEQFF.

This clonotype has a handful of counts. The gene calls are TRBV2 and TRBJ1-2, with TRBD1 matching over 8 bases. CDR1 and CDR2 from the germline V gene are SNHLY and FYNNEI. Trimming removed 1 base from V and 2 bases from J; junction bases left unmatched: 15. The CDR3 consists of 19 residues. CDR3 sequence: CASSEVRRPGGHGNYGYTF. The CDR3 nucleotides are TGTGCCAGCAGTGAAGTGAGGAGGCCAGGGGGCCACGGCAACTATGGCTACACCTTC.

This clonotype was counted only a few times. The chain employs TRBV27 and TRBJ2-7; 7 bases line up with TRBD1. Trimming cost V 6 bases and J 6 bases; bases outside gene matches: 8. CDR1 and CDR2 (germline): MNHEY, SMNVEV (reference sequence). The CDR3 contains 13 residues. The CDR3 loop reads CASRRQGVGEQYF. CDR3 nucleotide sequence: TGTGCCAGCAGGCGTCAGGGGGTCGGCGAGCAGTACTTC.